Listed below are T cell receptor beta chains from one sample, sequenced in a study of radiotherapy plus CTLA-4 blockade in lung cancer. Some clones are missing from TCRdb's copy, which holds only in-frame ones; the method was immunoSEQ multiplex PCR. This table holds 30,000 to 40,000 clones, 60% to 80% found once. Sample: peripheral blood, taken from a patient treated with radiotherapy plus ipilimumab. The origin of the receptors is a human donor with non-small cell lung cancer whose response to radiotherapy plus ipilimumab could not be evaluated. Each CDR3 is given with its conserved first and last residue. The order of the fields is CDR3 length, J gene, clone size, D gene, V gene, CDR3 protein, CDR3 DNA. The D gene is left open where the match is weak. Expanded clones are given a class, and other clones once, few, many or no size at all.

16 | TRBJ2-1 | once | NA | TRBV13 | CASNKQTFLSYNEQFF | TGTGCCAGCAACAAACAGACATTTCTTTCCTACAATGAGCAGTTCTTC
12 | TRBJ2-1 | NA | NA | TRBV30 | CAWSVRYNEQFF | TGTGCCTGGAGTGTGCGATACAATGAGCAGTTCTTC
15 | TRBJ2-2 | NA | TRBD1 | TRBV28 | CASSSPGQEAGELFF | TGTGCCAGCAGTTCCCCGGGACAGGAGGCCGGGGAGCTGTTTTTT
16 | TRBJ2-1 | NA | NA | TRBV10-3 | CAISESSGDSYNEQFF | TGTGCCATCAGTGAGTCTAGCGGTGACTCCTACAATGAGCAGTTCTTC
15 | TRBJ2-3 | NA | NA | TRBV21-1 | CASSKITGSPDTQYF | TGTGCCAGCAGCAAAATTACAGGGTCCCCAGATACGCAGTATTTT
15 | TRBJ2-3 | few | NA | TRBV10-2 | CAIKRTGRETDTQYF | TGCGCCATCAAGAGGACAGGGAGGGAGACAGATACGCAGTATTTT
16 | TRBJ2-7 | NA | TRBD1 | TRBV4-3 | CASSQKQGADPYEQYF | TGCGCCAGCAGCCAAAAACAGGGGGCGGACCCCTACGAGCAGTACTTC
16 | TRBJ2-5 | NA | TRBD1 | TRBV2 | CASSADRGEYQETQYF | TGTGCCAGCAGTGCGGACAGGGGGGAATACCAAGAGACCCAGTACTTC
13 | TRBJ1-1 | NA | TRBD1 | TRBV6-6 | CASRRDSYTEAFF | TGTGCCAGCAGACGGGACAGTTACACTGAAGCTTTCTTT
13 | TRBJ2-7 | once | NA | TRBV4-1 | CASSQDPGNEQYF | TGCGCCAGCAGCCAAGATCCGGGGAACGAGCAGTACTTC
12 | TRBJ1-4 | NA | NA | TRBV30 | CAWTRSSEKLFF | TGTGCCTGGACCCGATCGAGTGAAAAACTGTTTTTT
17 | TRBJ2-7 | few | TRBD1 | TRBV27 | CASSRTGGAAGGFEQYF | TGTGCCAGCAGTCGGACAGGGGGCGCAGCGGGAGGCTTCGAGCAGTACTTC
12 | TRBJ2-7 | NA | TRBD2 | TRBV10-1 | CASSDPGGEQYF | TGCGCCAGCAGTGACCCGGGGGGCGAGCAGTACTTC
13 | TRBJ2-1 | few | NA | TRBV27 | CASSLLGYNEQFF | TGTGCCAGCAGTTTACTAGGTTACAATGAGCAGTTCTTC
14 | TRBJ2-3 | NA | TRBD1 | TRBV4-1 | CASSRRTGDDTQYF | TGCGCCAGCAGCCGGCGGACAGGGGACGATACGCAGTATTTT
16 | TRBJ2-1 | NA | TRBD1 | TRBV9 | CASSLNSGQEYNEQFF | TGTGCCAGCAGCTTGAATTCGGGACAGGAATACAATGAGCAGTTCTTC
16 | TRBJ2-6 | medium-sized | TRBD2 | TRBV9 | CASSAPGGKGANVLTF | TGTGCCAGCAGCGCCCCGGGGGGGAAAGGGGCCAACGTCCTGACTTTC
13 | TRBJ2-5 | NA | NA | TRBV21-1 | CANFDSDQETQYF | TGTGCCAACTTCGACAGCGACCAAGAGACCCAGTACTTC
16 | TRBJ2-7 | NA | NA | TRBV28 | CASSSLGSESSYEQYF | TGTGCCAGCAGTTCCCTTGGATCGGAGAGTTCCTACGAGCAGTACTTC
17 | TRBJ2-7 | few | TRBD2 | TRBV2 | CASSETGLGGGGYEQYF | TGTGCCAGCAGTGAAACGGGACTCGGGGGGGGCGGCTACGAGCAGTACTTC
16 | TRBJ2-7 | NA | TRBD1 | TRBV6-6 | CASSREPGQGFYEQYF | TGTGCCAGCAGTAGAGAGCCGGGACAGGGCTTCTACGAGCAGTACTTC
13 | TRBJ2-3 | NA | NA | TRBV7-9 | CASSTGVTDTQYF | TGTGCCAGCAGCACCGGGGTGACAGATACGCAGTATTTT
14 | TRBJ1-5 | few | TRBD1 | TRBV30 | CAWTPTGYRQPQHF | TGTGCCTGGACACCGACAGGGTACAGGCAGCCCCAGCATTTT
15 | TRBJ1-6 | NA | NA | TRBV4-1 | CASSQGDSQNSPLHF | TGCGCCAGCAGCCAAGGCGACAGCCAAAATTCACCCCTCCACTTT
14 | TRBJ2-1 | NA | NA | TRBV7-9 | CASSRGGSYNEQFF | TGTGCCAGCAGCCGGGGAGGTTCCTACAATGAGCAGTTCTTC
16 | TRBJ2-7 | once | TRBD1 | TRBV28 | CASSTQWTGTTYEQYF | TGTGCCAGCAGTACACAATGGACAGGGACAACCTACGAGCAGTACTTC
15 | TRBJ2-3 | NA | TRBD2 | TRBV5-1 | CASSLGSGRADTQYF | TGCGCCAGCAGCTTGGGTAGCGGGAGAGCAGATACGCAGTATTTT
14 | TRBJ1-5 | NA | NA | TRBV6-5 | CASSWFRANQPQHF | TGTGCCAGCAGTTGGTTCAGGGCCAATCAGCCCCAGCATTTT
16 | TRBJ2-1 | NA | TRBD2 | TRBV9 | CASSERLAGGNNEQFF | TGTGCCAGCAGCGAGAGACTAGCGGGGGGGAACAATGAGCAGTTCTTC
13 | TRBJ2-5 | NA | NA | TRBV5-1 | CASSLGELETQYF | TGCGCCAGCAGCCTGGGAGAGCTGGAGACCCAGTACTTC
15 | TRBJ1-3 | NA | NA | TRBV9 | CASSVDSYSGNTIYF | TGTGCCAGCAGCGTAGACAGCTACTCTGGAAACACCATATATTTT
14 | TRBJ1-2 | few | TRBD1 | TRBV18 | CASSPTGVRYGYTF | TGTGCCAGCTCACCCACAGGGGTCCGCTATGGCTACACCTTC
18 | TRBJ1-5 | NA | NA | TRBV18 | CASSPSPTGTYGNQPQHF | TGTGCCAGCTCACCTTCACCGACCGGGACATACGGCAATCAGCCCCAGCATTTT